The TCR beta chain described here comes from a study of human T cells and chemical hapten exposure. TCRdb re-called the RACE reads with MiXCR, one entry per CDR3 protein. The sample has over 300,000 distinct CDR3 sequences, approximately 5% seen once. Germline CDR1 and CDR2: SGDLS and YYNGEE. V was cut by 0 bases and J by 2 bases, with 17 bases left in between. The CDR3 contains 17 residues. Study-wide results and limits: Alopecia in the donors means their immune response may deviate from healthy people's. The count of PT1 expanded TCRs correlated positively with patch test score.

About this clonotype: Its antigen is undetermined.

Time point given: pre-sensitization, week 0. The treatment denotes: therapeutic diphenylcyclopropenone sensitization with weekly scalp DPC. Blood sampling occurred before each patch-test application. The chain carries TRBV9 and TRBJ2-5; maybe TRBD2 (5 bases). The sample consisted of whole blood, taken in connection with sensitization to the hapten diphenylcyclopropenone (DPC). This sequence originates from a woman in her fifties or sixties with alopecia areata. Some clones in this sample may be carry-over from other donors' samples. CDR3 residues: CASSVAPFGVLQETQYF. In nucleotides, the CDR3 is TGTGCCAGCAGCGTAGCTCCCTTCGGGGTTCTTCAAGAGACCCAGTACTTC.